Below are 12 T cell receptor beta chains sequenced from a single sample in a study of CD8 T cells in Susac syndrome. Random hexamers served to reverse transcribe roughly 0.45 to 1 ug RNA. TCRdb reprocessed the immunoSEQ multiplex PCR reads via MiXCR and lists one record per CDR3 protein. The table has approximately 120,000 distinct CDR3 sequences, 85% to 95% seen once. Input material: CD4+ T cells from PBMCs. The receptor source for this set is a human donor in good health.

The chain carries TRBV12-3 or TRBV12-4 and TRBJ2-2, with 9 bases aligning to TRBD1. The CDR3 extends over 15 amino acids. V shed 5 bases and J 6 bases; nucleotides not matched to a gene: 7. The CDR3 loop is CASSPETGGPGELFF. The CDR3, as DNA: TGTGCCAGCAGTCCGGAAACAGGGGGCCCCGGGGAGCTGTTTTTT.

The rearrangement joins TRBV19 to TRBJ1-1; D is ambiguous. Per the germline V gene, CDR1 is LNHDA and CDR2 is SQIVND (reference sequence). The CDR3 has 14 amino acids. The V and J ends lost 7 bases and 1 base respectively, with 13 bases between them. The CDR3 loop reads CASTKGLRNTEAFF. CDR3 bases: TGTGCCAGTACTAAGGGTCTACGGAACACTGAAGCTTTCTTT. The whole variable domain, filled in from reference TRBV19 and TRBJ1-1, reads DGGITQSPKYLFRKEGQNVTLSCEQNLNHDAMYWYRQDPGQGLRLIYYSQIVNDFQKGDIAEGYSVSREKKESFPLTVTSAQKNPTAFYLCASTKGLRNTEAFFGQGTRLTVV.

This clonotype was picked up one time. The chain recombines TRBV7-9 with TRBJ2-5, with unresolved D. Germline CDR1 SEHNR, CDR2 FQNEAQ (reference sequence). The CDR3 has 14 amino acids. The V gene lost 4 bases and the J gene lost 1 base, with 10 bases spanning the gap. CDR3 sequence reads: CASSSPMSQETQYF. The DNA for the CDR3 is TGTGCCAGCAGCTCTCCAATGAGCCAAGAGACCCAGTACTTC.

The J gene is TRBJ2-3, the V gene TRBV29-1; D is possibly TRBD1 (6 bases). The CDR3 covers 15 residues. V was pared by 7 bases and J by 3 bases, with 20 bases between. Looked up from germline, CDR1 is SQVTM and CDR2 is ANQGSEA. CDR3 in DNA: TGCAGCGCAGGAGATAATCAACAGGGAACAGATACGCAGTATTTT. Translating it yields CSAGDNQQGTDTQYF.

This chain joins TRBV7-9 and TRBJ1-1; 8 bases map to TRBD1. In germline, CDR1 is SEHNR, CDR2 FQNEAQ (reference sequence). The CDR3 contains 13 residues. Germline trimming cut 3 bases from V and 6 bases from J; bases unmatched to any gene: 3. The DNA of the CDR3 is TGTGCCAGCAGCTTTCAGGGGGCTCCTGAAGCTTTCTTT. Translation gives CASSFQGAPEAFF. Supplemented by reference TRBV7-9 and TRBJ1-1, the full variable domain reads DTGVSQNPRHKITKRGQNVTFRCDPISEHNRLYWYRQTLGQGPEFLTYFQNEAQLEKSRLLSDRFSAERPKGSFSTLEIQRTEQGDSAMYLCASSFQGAPEAFFGQGTRLTVV.

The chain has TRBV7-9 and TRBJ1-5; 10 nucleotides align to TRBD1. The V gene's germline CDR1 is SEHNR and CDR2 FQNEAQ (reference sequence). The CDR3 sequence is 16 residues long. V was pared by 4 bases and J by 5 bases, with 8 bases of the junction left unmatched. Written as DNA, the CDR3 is TGTGCCAGCAGCTCAGGACAGGGGGGGAGTTATCAGCCCCAGCATTTT. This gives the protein CASSSGQGGSYQPQHF. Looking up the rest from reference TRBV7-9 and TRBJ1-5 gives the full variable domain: DTGVSQNPRHKITKRGQNVTFRCDPISEHNRLYWYRQTLGQGPEFLTYFQNEAQLEKSRLLSDRFSAERPKGSFSTLEIQRTEQGDSAMYLCASSSGQGGSYQPQHFGDGTRLSIL.

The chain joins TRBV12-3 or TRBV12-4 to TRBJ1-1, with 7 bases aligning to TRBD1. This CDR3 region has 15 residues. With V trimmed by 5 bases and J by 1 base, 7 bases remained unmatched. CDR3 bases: TGTGCCAGCAGTCATGAGACAGGGCAGAACACTGAAGCTTTCTTT. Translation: CASSHETGQNTEAFF.

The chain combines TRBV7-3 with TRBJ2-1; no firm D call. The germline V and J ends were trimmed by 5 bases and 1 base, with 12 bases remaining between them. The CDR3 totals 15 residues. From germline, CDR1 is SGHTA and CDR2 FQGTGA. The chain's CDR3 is CASSKVTGSYNEQFF. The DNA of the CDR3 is TGTGCCAGCAGCAAGGTTACCGGTTCCTACAATGAGCAGTTCTTC.

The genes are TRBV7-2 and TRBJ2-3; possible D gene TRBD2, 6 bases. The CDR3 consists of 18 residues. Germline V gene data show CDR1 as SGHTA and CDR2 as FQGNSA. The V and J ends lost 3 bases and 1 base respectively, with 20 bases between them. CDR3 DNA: TGTGCCAGCAGCTTCCAAGGAGGGACTCCGCTCCGCACAGATACGCAGTATTTT. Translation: CASSFQGGTPLRTDTQYF. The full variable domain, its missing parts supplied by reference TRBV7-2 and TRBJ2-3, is GAGVSQSPSNKVTEKGKDVELRCDPISGHTALYWYRQSLGQGLEFLIYFQGNSAPDKSGLPSDRFSAERTGGSVSTLTIQRTQQEDSAVYLCASSFQGGTPLRTDTQYFGPGTRLTVL.

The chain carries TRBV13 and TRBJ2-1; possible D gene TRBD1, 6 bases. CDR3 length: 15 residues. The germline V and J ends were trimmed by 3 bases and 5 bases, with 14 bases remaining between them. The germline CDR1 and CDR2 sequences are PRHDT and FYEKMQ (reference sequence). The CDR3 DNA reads TGTGCCAGCAGCTTGGATCAGGGGTACGACAATGAGCAGTTCTTC. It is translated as CASSLDQGYDNEQFF.

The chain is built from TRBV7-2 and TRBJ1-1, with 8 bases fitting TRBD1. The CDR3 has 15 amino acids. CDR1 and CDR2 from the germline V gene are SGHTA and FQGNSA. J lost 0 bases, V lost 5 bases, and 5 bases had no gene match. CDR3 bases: TGTGCCAGCAGCCCGGGACAGGTTATGAACACTGAAGCTTTCTTT. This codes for CASSPGQVMNTEAFF.

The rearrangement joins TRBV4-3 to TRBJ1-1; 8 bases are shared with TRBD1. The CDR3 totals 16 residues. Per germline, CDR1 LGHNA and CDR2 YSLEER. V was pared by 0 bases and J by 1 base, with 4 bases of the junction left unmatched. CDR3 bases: TGCGCCAGCAGCCAAGATACAGGGGGAGGGAACACTGAAGCTTTCTTT. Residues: CASSQDTGGGNTEAFF.